This T cell receptor (beta chain) was documented in a study of T cell responses to AZD1222 COVID-19 vaccine. Across the whole study: Researchers grouped second doses given at about 4 or about 12 weeks into one pool. Regarding the study as a whole: The sample set comprised mostly white British donors with more females, and clonal diversity was possibly underestimated. After the peak T cell response, and only then, were repertoires sampled.

Assay: immunoSEQ multiplex PCR; the TCRdb copy retains only in-frame clones and omits some. Of approximately 130,000 clones listed, 75% to 95% are singletons. V was clipped by 1 base and J by 1 base, with 11 bases between them. CDR3 length: 16 residues. CDR1 and CDR2 from the germline V gene are SGHDT and YYEEEE. With regard to this clone: Its antigen remains unknown.

V usage is TRBV5-6 and J usage is TRBJ2-2; D remains unclear. The sequence was obtained from an adult in good health. The input for sequencing was peripheral blood, taken on day 0 of AZD1222 vaccination. Here the CDR3 reads CASSLYNTLNTGELFF. The CDR3 nucleotides are TGTGCCAGCAGCTTGTATAACACTTTGAACACCGGGGAGCTGTTTTTT.